Listed below are T cell receptor beta chains from one sample, sequenced in a study of blood T cell repertoires in COVID-19. Libraries were prepared by immunoSEQ multiplex PCR; TCRdb keeps only in-frame clonotypes and omits some of them. Of some 180,000 clones in the sample, nearly 90% were seen once. What was sequenced was peripheral blood. All receptors come from a man in his fifties or sixties with COVID-19, enrolled during active disease. The CDR3 runs from the conserved cysteine through the conserved F or W. Each record gives: D gene, V gene, J gene, clone size, CDR3 DNA, CDR3 protein. A D gene is named only where the DNA matches it firmly. The size entry is marked missing in some rows and otherwise reads once, few, many or a size class.

TRBD1	TRBV30	TRBJ2-7	.	TGTGCCTGGAGGGCAACAGGGGTGACCTACGAGCAGTACTTC	CAWRATGVTYEQYF
TRBD2	TRBV18	TRBJ2-3	.	TGTGCCAGCTCACCTAGCGGGGGGGGCACAGATACGCAGTATTTT	CASSPSGGGTDTQYF
TRBD1	TRBV3-1/TRBV3-2	TRBJ2-5	.	TGTGCCAGCAGCCAGGGGACAGCCCAAGAGACCCAGTACTTC	CASSQGTAQETQYF
.	TRBV7-9	TRBJ2-7	.	TGTGCCAGCAGCCCCCGGACTTCAACTCCTTACGAGCAGTACTTC	CASSPRTSTPYEQYF
TRBD1	TRBV30	TRBJ1-5	.	TGTGCCTGGGCGCAGGGGGCTAAGAGTCAGCCCCAGCATTTT	CAWAQGAKSQPQHF
TRBD1	TRBV7-6	TRBJ1-2	.	TGTGCCAGCAGCCCGGACAGGGTATTGAATGGCTACACCTTC	CASSPDRVLNGYTF
.	TRBV15	TRBJ1-2	.	TGTGCCACCAGCGCTCAGGACCGGACAGAAGGGTACGGCGGCTACACCTTC	CATSAQDRTEGYGGYTF
.	TRBV11-1	TRBJ2-7	.	TGTGCCAGCAGCTTAGGGGCGCTCAGCTCCTACGAGCAGTACTTC	CASSLGALSSYEQYF
.	TRBV3-1/TRBV3-2	TRBJ2-3	.	TGTGCCAGCAGCCAAGAGGGTAATACGGGGGGCTCGGGTGCAGATACGCAGTATTTT	CASSQEGNTGGSGADTQYF
.	TRBV7-9	TRBJ1-4	.	TGTGCCAGCAGGACAGGAGGAAATGAAAAACTGTTTTTT	CASRTGGNEKLFF
TRBD1	TRBV4-1	TRBJ2-7	once	TGCGCCAGCAGCCAAGAGGGACAGGGGTCCTACGAGCAGTACTTC	CASSQEGQGSYEQYF
TRBD1	TRBV11-3	TRBJ2-2	.	TGTGCCAGCAGCCGAAGGACAGGGGAAACCGGGGAGCTGTTTTTT	CASSRRTGETGELFF
TRBD1	TRBV15	TRBJ2-7	.	TGTGCCACCAGCAGCCCGGATGGGTGGCAGGGGGCCTCCTACGAGCAGTACTTC	CATSSPDGWQGASYEQYF
TRBD1	TRBV9	TRBJ1-1	.	TGTGCCAGCAGCACAACCGGGACAGGGAAGGGTGAAGCTTTCTTT	CASSTTGTGKGEAFF
TRBD1	TRBV19	TRBJ1-5	.	TGTGCCAGTAGTACACAGGGGGCCTCTCAGCCCCAGCATTTT	CASSTQGASQPQHF
.	TRBV24-1	TRBJ2-3	once	TGTGCCACCAGTGATTTTGCCCCCAGGACTAGCACAGATACGCAGTATTTT	CATSDFAPRTSTDTQYF
.	TRBV6-2/TRBV6-3	TRBJ2-1	.	TGTGCCAGCAGCCAGCTTAAGGGCGGGGAATACAATGAGCAGTTCTTC	CASSQLKGGEYNEQFF
.	TRBV28	TRBJ2-1	.	TGTGCCAGCAGTGGAAGGCCGCAGGGGTGGAATGAGCAGTTCTTC	CASSGRPQGWNEQFF
TRBD1	TRBV5-1	TRBJ2-7	.	TGCGCCAGCAGACGGGACAGGGGCGTTCAGCGGGAGCCCTACGAGCAGTACTTC	CASRRDRGVQREPYEQYF
TRBD2	TRBV2	TRBJ2-3	.	TGTGCCAGCACCAAACTGAGCGGGAGTACAGATACGCAGTATTTT	CASTKLSGSTDTQYF
TRBD2	TRBV5-6	TRBJ2-7	once	TGTGCCAGCAGCTTGCGGTTCACTAGCGGGGTCTCCTACGAGCAGTACTTC	CASSLRFTSGVSYEQYF
TRBD1	TRBV6-5	TRBJ1-6	.	TGTGCCAGCAGTTACCGACAGACAGGGCTGTCACCCCTCCACTTT	CASSYRQTGLSPLHF
TRBD1	TRBV13	TRBJ1-1	.	TGTGCCAGCAGCTTGAAGATTAGGACAGGGGAGTACACTGAAGCTTTCTTT	CASSLKIRTGEYTEAFF
TRBD1	TRBV6-4	TRBJ1-2	once	TGTGCCAGCCCCACAAGGACAAGGGGGCGGAACTATGGCTACACCTTC	CASPTRTRGRNYGYTF
.	TRBV14	TRBJ1-1	.	TGTGCCAGCAGCCGACAGGTGAACACTGAAGCTTTCTTT	CASSRQVNTEAFF
TRBD1	TRBV13	TRBJ2-3	.	TGTGCCAGCAGCTTAGTATCTACAGGGGCTACCAATACGCAGTATTTT	CASSLVSTGATNTQYF
.	TRBV11-2	TRBJ2-2	.	TGTGCCAGCAGCTTTAGTGGCACCGGGGAGCTGTTTTTT	CASSFSGTGELFF
TRBD1	TRBV19	TRBJ2-7	.	TGTGCCAGTAGTAGAACTTCCAGTGGGGACAGGTACGAGCAGTACTTC	CASSRTSSGDRYEQYF
TRBD1	TRBV14	TRBJ1-6	.	TGTGCCAGCGCGGGACAGGGTACTTCACCCCTCCACTTT	CASAGQGTSPLHF
TRBD1	TRBV7-3	TRBJ1-1	once	TGTGCCAGCAGCAAACAACCCGGGACAGGGAACACTGAAGCTTTCTTT	CASSKQPGTGNTEAFF
TRBD2	TRBV19	TRBJ2-1	.	TGTGCCAGTAGCAGACCTACTAGCGCGTCCAATGAGCAGTTCTTC	CASSRPTSASNEQFF
TRBD1	TRBV7-2	TRBJ1-2	.	TGTGCCAGCAGCTCTACCCCGGGACAGGGGTATTATGGCTACACCTTC	CASSSTPGQGYYGYTF
TRBD2	TRBV7-3	TRBJ2-1	.	TGTGCCAGCAGCCCCGGACTAGCGAAGAACAATGAGCAGTTCTTC	CASSPGLAKNNEQFF
TRBD2	TRBV19	TRBJ2-4	.	TGTGCCAGTAGTATCCCTAGCGGGAGTTTTTGTTACTTC	CASSIPSGSFCYF